Below are 31 T cell receptor beta chains sequenced from a single sample in a study of T cell changes during pregnancy in multiple sclerosis. TCRdb's copy holds only in-frame clones and misses some; the assay was immunoSEQ multiplex PCR. The sample lists roughly 110,000 clones, 85% to 95% occurring once. Sequencing was performed on peripheral blood, taken in the third trimester of pregnancy. These receptors came from a female donor in good health, enrolled as a control in a pregnancy study.

The chain carries TRBV7-9 and TRBJ1-6, with D unresolved. V was shortened by 1 base and J by 5 bases, with 9 bases between the two germline ends. Germline V gene sequence: CDR1 SEHNR, CDR2 FQNEAQ (reference sequence). The CDR3 sequence is 15 residues long. CDR3 amino acids: CASSLVSGNNSPLHF. CDR3 DNA sequence: TGTGCCAGCAGCTTAGTATCGGGAAATAATTCACCCCTCCACTTT.

This chain joins TRBV5-4 and TRBJ1-5; no definite D call. Germline CDR1 reads SGHNT; CDR2 reads YYREEE (reference sequence). Trimming shortened V by 2 bases and J by 9 bases, and 9 bases separated the two germline ends. This CDR3 is built from 12 residues. The CDR3 loop reads CASSFGSGPQHF. The CDR3 bases are TGTGCCAGCAGCTTTGGGTCGGGGCCCCAGCATTTT. The variable domain in full, with the rest retrieved from reference TRBV5-4 and TRBJ1-5, is ETGVTQSPTHLIKTRGQQVTLRCSSQSGHNTVSWYQQALGQGPQFIFQYYREEENGRGNFPPRFSGLQFPNYSSELNVNALELDDSALYLCASSFGSGPQHFGDGTRLSIL.

The chain combines TRBV30 with TRBJ2-3; TRBD1 aligns across 7 bases. Germline V lookup: CDR1 GTSNPN, CDR2 SVGIG (reference sequence). CDR3 size: 14 residues. With 8 bases clipped from V and 1 base from J, the junction kept 9 bases outside the gene matches. CDR3 nucleotide sequence: TGTGCCACTAAAACAGGGGTTGGCACAGATACGCAGTATTTT. Translation: CATKTGVGTDTQYF.

The gene calls are TRBV13 and TRBJ1-1, with D possibly TRBD1 on 5 matching bases. Trimming pared 1 base from V and 5 bases from J, leaving 11 bases between. The length of the CDR3 is 14 residues. Germline V lookup: CDR1 PRHDT, CDR2 FYEKMQ (reference sequence). CDR3: CASSLELGGTEAFF. CDR3 bases: TGTGCCAGCAGCTTAGAATTGGGGGGGACTGAAGCTTTCTTT. The full variable domain, its missing parts supplied by reference TRBV13 and TRBJ1-1, is AAGVIQSPRHLIKEKRETATLKCYPIPRHDTVYWYQQGPGQDPQFLISFYEKMQSDKGSIPDRFSAQQFSDYHSELNMSSLELGDSALYFCASSLELGGTEAFFGQGTRLTVV.

This sequence joins TRBV7-9 and TRBJ1-2; tentative D call: TRBD1 (6 bases). There are 12 residues in the CDR3. The V gene lost 3 bases and the J gene lost 4 bases, with 6 bases spanning the gap. CDR1 is SEHNR and CDR2 is FQNEAQ in the germline V gene (reference sequence). CDR3 sequence reads: CASSLDSYGYTF. CDR3 nucleotides: TGTGCCAGCAGCTTGGACAGCTATGGCTACACCTTC.

The gene calls are TRBV11-2 and TRBJ2-3; tentative D call: TRBD1 (6 bases). With 8 bases removed from V and 1 base from J, the gap between germline ends came to 16 bases. Germline V gene lookup returns CDR1 SGHAT and CDR2 FQNNGV. The CDR3 length is 15 residues. The CDR3 loop is CASQLIRQGTDTQYF. CDR3 nucleotides: TGTGCCAGCCAGCTTATACGACAGGGCACAGATACGCAGTATTTT.

V gene TRBV4-3 combines with J gene TRBJ2-1; D is unclear. CDR1 is LGHNA and CDR2 is YSLEER in the germline V gene. CDR3 size: 14 residues. V was clipped by 0 bases and J by 10 bases, with 13 bases between them. CDR3 nucleotide sequence: TGCGCCAGCAGCCAAGATACCAGTCGCAACGAGCAGTTCTTC. Residues: CASSQDTSRNEQFF.

The V and J genes are TRBV19 and TRBJ2-1; TRBD2 aligns across 11 bases. J lost 6 bases, V lost 6 bases, and 7 bases had no gene match. This CDR3 region has 15 residues. CDR1 is LNHDA and CDR2 is SQIVND in the germline V gene (reference sequence). The CDR3 DNA is TGTGCCAGTAGGCCCGATGGACTAGCGGGCAATGAGCAGTTCTTC. Translation gives CASRPDGLAGNEQFF.

This rearrangement joins TRBV4-1 to TRBJ1-4; D possibly corresponds to TRBD1 (6 bases). CDR1 and CDR2 from the germline V gene are MGHRA and YSYEKL. Between the trimmed V and J ends, which lost 4 bases and 0 bases, there was a span of 15 bases. CDR3 length: 17 residues. The CDR3 DNA reads TGCGCCAGCAGCCTACAGGGTACCCTTGCAACTAATGAAAAACTGTTTTTT. As protein: CASSLQGTLATNEKLFF.

This clone came up once. The chain employs TRBV6-6 and TRBJ1-2; TRBD1 is a possible D gene (5 bases). Germline V gives CDR1 MNHNY, CDR2 SVGAGI (reference sequence). V was trimmed by 0 bases and J by 4 bases, leaving 9 bases between them. This CDR3 comprises 14 residues. The CDR3 nucleotides are TGTGCCAGCAGTTACTCAGGGGTGATCTATGGCTACACCTTC. It translates to CASSYSGVIYGYTF.

The chain uses TRBV11-2 and TRBJ1-2, with a tentative D call TRBD1 (5 bases). Looked up from germline, CDR1 is SGHAT and CDR2 is FQNNGV. V was pared by 5 bases and J by 2 bases, with 12 bases between. This CDR3 has 14 amino acids. The CDR3 DNA sequence: TGTGCCAGCAGCCCAGGGTGGGGCAACTATGGCTACACCTTC. Translating it yields CASSPGWGNYGYTF.

The chain has TRBV10-3 and TRBJ1-2; D ambiguous. CDR1 and CDR2 from the germline V gene are ENHRY and SYGVKD. The CDR3 runs 11 residues. Trimming shortened V by 8 bases and J by 2 bases, and 6 bases separated the two germline ends. The CDR3 region has the DNA TGTGCCATCGGAGAGAACTATGGCTACACCTTC. As protein: CAIGENYGYTF.

V is TRBV5-6 and J is TRBJ2-3; D might be TRBD1 (6 bases). This CDR3 has 15 amino acids. Germline V gives CDR1 SGHDT, CDR2 YYEEEE. V was shortened by 2 bases and J by 6 bases, with 16 bases between the two germline ends. The CDR3 here is CASSLARGVWDTQYF. The CDR3 DNA sequence: TGTGCCAGCAGCTTAGCCAGGGGAGTTTGGGATACGCAGTATTTT. The whole variable domain, filled in from reference TRBV5-6 and TRBJ2-3, reads DAGVTQSPTHLIKTRGQQVTLRCSPKSGHDTVSWYQQALGQGPQFIFQYYEEEERQRGNFPDRFSGHQFPNYSSELNVNALLLGDSALYLCASSLARGVWDTQYFGPGTRLTVL.

This clone was seen once. The rearrangement joins TRBV1 to TRBJ2-1; TRBD2 is taken as the D call from the table, unchecked against the DNA. TRBV1 is listed as a pseudogene. The CDR3 length is 14 residues. CDR3 region: CTSSWDWIYNEQFF. The CDR3 DNA reads as TGCACCAGCAGCTGGGACTGGATCTACAATGAGCAGTTCTTC.

J is TRBJ2-1 and V is TRBV5-4; 7 nucleotides match TRBD1. Germline loops: CDR1 SGHNT, CDR2 YYREEE (reference sequence). CDR3 size: 15 residues. Germline trimming cut 4 bases from V and 6 bases from J; bases unmatched to any gene: 10. CDR3 bases: TGTGCCAGCAGCCCAGACAGGGATGGGGGCAATGAGCAGTTCTTC. As protein: CASSPDRDGGNEQFF.

The chain is built from TRBV6-5 and TRBJ1-2, with unresolved D. Germline assignment: CDR1 MNHEY and CDR2 SVGAGI. Trimming shortened V by 0 bases and J by 5 bases, and 16 bases separated the two germline ends. The CDR3 has 16 amino acids. CDR3 nucleotide sequence: TGTGCCAGCAGTTACTCGAGTCCACCTGCGACTTATGGCTACACCTTC. As protein: CASSYSSPPATYGYTF.

J is TRBJ2-5 and V is TRBV5-6, with 8 bases aligning to TRBD2. The CDR3 spans 16 residues. The trim removed 0 bases at V and 2 bases at J, leaving 6 bases unmatched. CDR1 and CDR2 from the germline V gene are SGHDT and YYEEEE. This chain's CDR3 is CASSLGAGDFQETQYF. The DNA of the CDR3 is TGTGCCAGCAGCTTGGGAGCGGGGGACTTTCAAGAGACCCAGTACTTC.

The chain couples TRBV7-6 to TRBJ2-1; 10 bases align to TRBD2. The germline V gene has CDR1 SGHVS and CDR2 FNYEAQ. With 2 bases clipped from V and 7 bases from J, the junction kept 5 bases outside the gene matches. The CDR3 runs 15 residues. The CDR3 loop is CASSLYPSGGNEQFF. As DNA, the CDR3 is TGTGCCAGCAGCTTATATCCTAGCGGGGGTAATGAGCAGTTCTTC.

The genes are TRBV30 and TRBJ1-1; D unresolved. The CDR3 is 13 residues long. The germline CDR1 and CDR2 sequences are GTSNPN and SVGIG (reference sequence). V was clipped by 4 bases and J by 1 base, with 10 bases between them. The chain's CDR3 is CAWTVSGNTEAFF. The CDR3 DNA follows: TGTGCCTGGACCGTTTCAGGGAACACTGAAGCTTTCTTT.

The DNA for the CDR3 is TGTGCCAGCAGTGAGGGGACTAGTAGTTCCCAGCATTTT. Translation: CASSEGTSSSQHF. The chain carries TRBV2 and TRBJ1-5; D possibly corresponds to TRBD1 (5 bases). CDR1 SNHLY and CDR2 FYNNEI come from the germline V gene. V lost 3 bases, J lost 11 bases, and 14 bases lay in between. The CDR3 runs 13 residues.

The chain is built from TRBV30 and TRBJ1-6; possibly TRBD1 for D (5 bases). V lost 3 bases and J 8 bases, leaving 14 bases between the germline ends. CDR1 and CDR2 from the germline V gene are GTSNPN and SVGIG (reference sequence). The CDR3 covers 14 residues. The DNA for the CDR3 is TGTGCCTGGAGACGAAGGGGTCGGGATTCACCCCTCCACTTT. It yields the protein CAWRRRGRDSPLHF.

The rearrangement links TRBV6-5 to TRBJ1-1; no clear D gene. Germline V gene sequence: CDR1 MNHEY, CDR2 SVGAGI. V gave up 2 bases and J gave up 4 bases, with 8 bases separating them. This CDR3 contains 13 residues. The DNA of the CDR3 is TGTGCCAGCAGTTACCCCTCCGGCACTGAAGCTTTCTTT. Residues: CASSYPSGTEAFF.

The V gene is TRBV30, the J gene TRBJ1-1; D might be TRBD1 (5 bases). The V gene lost 2 bases and the J gene lost 8 bases, with 12 bases spanning the gap. CDR3 length: 12 amino acids. CDR1 and CDR2 from the germline V gene are GTSNPN and SVGIG (reference sequence). CDR3 sequence reads: CAWSYGPGEAFF. CDR3 DNA sequence: TGTGCCTGGAGTTATGGGCCAGGGGAAGCTTTCTTT.

This chain connects TRBV7-9 to TRBJ2-3, with D perhaps TRBD1 (5 bases). Germline CDR1 and CDR2: SEHNR and FQNEAQ (reference sequence). V was cut by 0 bases and J by 2 bases, with 6 bases left in between. The CDR3 is 14 amino acids. CDR3 DNA: TGTGCCAGCAGCTTAGCACAGGCCACAGATACGCAGTATTTT. This translates into CASSLAQATDTQYF.

The V call is TRBV4-3, the J call TRBJ2-5, with TRBD2 as a possible D gene (6 bases). Trimming removed 0 bases from V and 0 bases from J, with 8 bases in between. The CDR3 spans 15 residues. Per the germline V gene, CDR1 is LGHNA and CDR2 is YSLEER. The CDR3 loop is CASSQERGNQETQYF. CDR3 in DNA: TGCGCCAGCAGCCAAGAACGGGGGAACCAAGAGACCCAGTACTTC.

The genes are TRBV11-3 and TRBJ1-1; TRBD1 is a possible D gene (5 bases). This CDR3 is 14 amino acids long. Between the trimmed V and J ends, which lost 5 bases and 3 bases, there was a span of 13 bases. Germline CDR1 reads SGHNT; CDR2 reads YENEEA. The CDR3 protein is CASSPNGGDTEAFF. The CDR3 DNA follows: TGTGCCAGCAGCCCCAACGGGGGGGACACTGAAGCTTTCTTT.

A single count supports this clone. The gene calls are TRBV7-3 and TRBJ2-5; D is unresolved. Per the germline V gene, CDR1 is SGHTA and CDR2 is FQGTGA. This CDR3 has 13 residues. V lost 2 bases and J 5 bases, leaving 9 bases between the germline ends. The CDR3 spells CASSLGPRETQYF. The CDR3 DNA follows: TGTGCCAGCAGCTTAGGGCCTCGGGAGACCCAGTACTTC.

The CDR3 region has the DNA TGTGCCAGCTCCCCAGGGGTAGGACAGGCTATTAGCACAGATACGCAGTATTTT. Translation gives CASSPGVGQAISTDTQYF. The chain joins TRBV4-2 to TRBJ2-3; 7 bases line up with TRBD1. Per the germline V gene, CDR1 is LGHNA and CDR2 is YNFKEQ. The CDR3 extends over 18 amino acids. The J segment lost 0 bases and the V segment lost 8 bases, leaving 17 bases of the junction unmatched.

This chain uses TRBV7-2 with TRBJ2-7; 9 bases are shared with TRBD1. The V segment lost 4 bases and the J segment 4 bases; nucleotides outside the gene matches: 11. This CDR3 has 16 amino acids. Germline CDR1 and CDR2: SGHTA and FQGNSA. The CDR3 DNA follows: TGTGCCAGCAGCTCAAGCCCCACAGGGGGCCGGTACGAGCAGTACTTC. It codes for CASSSSPTGGRYEQYF.

This chain connects TRBV19 to TRBJ2-7; the match to TRBD1 covers 8 bases. The CDR3 totals 14 residues. The germline V gene has CDR1 LNHDA and CDR2 SQIVND (reference sequence). J lost 3 bases, V lost 4 bases, and 5 bases had no gene match. In DNA form, the CDR3 reads TGTGCCAGTAGTACGGGGACAGGCCGCTACGAGCAGTACTTC. Its translation is CASSTGTGRYEQYF.

The chain recombines TRBV12-5 with TRBJ2-1; D ambiguous. There are 13 residues in the CDR3. V was trimmed by 0 bases and J by 5 bases, leaving 5 bases between them. Germline CDR1 is LGHNT and CDR2 is FRNRAP. The CDR3 nucleotides read TGTGCTAGTGGTTTGGTCTCGGACAATGAGCAGTTCTTC. Protein product: CASGLVSDNEQFF.